The present T cell receptor (beta chain) was sequenced within a study of human T cells and chemical hapten exposure. The wider study: Minor volume differences among pooled libraries chiefly drove per-sample TCR yield variation.

Time point of the sample: patch test 1, 2 weeks after DPC sensitization. Stated treatment: therapeutic diphenylcyclopropenone sensitization with weekly scalp DPC. Each CDR3 protein gets one entry after TCRdb re-called the RACE reads with MiXCR. The sample has approximately 82,000 distinct CDR3 sequences; 10% are singletons. The CDR3 runs to 16 residues. In germline, CDR1 is SGHVS, CDR2 FQNEAQ. The germline V and J ends were trimmed by 5 bases and 2 bases, with 17 bases remaining between them. In its sample, this clonotype is large. The V call is TRBV7-8, the J call TRBJ2-3, with a possible D match to TRBD1 (7 bases). The sample consisted of whole blood, taken in connection with sensitization to the hapten diphenylcyclopropenone (DPC). The sequence was obtained from a man aged 40-50 years with alopecia areata. Some clones in this sample may be carry-over from other donors' samples. CDR3: CASSPGAGGFTDTQYF. The DNA of the CDR3 is TGTGCCAGCAGCCCAGGGGCAGGGGGGTTCACAGATACGCAGTATTTT.